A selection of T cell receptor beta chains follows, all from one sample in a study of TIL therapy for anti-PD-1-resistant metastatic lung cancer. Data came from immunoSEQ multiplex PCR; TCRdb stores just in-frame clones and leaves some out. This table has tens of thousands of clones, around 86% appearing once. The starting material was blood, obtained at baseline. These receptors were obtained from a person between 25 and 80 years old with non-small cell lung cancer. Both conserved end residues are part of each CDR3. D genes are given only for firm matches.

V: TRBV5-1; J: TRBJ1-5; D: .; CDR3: CASSLDGDQPQHF
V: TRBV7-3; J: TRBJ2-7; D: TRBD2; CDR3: CASSEWDYLKAYEQYF
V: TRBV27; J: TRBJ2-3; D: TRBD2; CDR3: CASSSTSGATDTQYF
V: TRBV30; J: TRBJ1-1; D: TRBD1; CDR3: CAGGQTNTEAFF
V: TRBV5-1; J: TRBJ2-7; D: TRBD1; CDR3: CASSGGQGLIPYEQYF
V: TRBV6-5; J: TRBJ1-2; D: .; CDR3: CASSYSRRDGYTF
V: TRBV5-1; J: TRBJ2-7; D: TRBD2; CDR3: CASSLAPLAGEQYF
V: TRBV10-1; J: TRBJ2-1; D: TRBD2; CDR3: CASSESASGRDNEQFF
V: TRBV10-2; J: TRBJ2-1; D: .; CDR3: CASLGERLNEQFF
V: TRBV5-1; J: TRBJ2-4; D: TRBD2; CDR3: CASNSRAGDLGIYF